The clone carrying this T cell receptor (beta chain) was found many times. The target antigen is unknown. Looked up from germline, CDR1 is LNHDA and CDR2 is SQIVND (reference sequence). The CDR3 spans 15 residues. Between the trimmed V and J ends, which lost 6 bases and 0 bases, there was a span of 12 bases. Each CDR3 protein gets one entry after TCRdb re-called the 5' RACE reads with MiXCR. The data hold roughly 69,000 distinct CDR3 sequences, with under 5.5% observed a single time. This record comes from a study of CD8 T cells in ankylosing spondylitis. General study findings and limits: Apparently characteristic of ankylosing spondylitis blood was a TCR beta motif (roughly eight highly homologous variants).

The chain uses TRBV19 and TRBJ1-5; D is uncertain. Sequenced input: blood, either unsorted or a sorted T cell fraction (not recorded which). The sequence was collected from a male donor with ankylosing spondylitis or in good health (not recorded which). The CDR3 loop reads CASRSTVDSNQPQHF. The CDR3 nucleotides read TGTGCCAGTAGGTCAACGGTCGATAGCAATCAGCCCCAGCATTTT.